This TCR beta chain is drawn from a study of shared clonotypes between healthy human individuals. The data were produced by immunoSEQ multiplex PCR, yet TCRdb's version contains in-frame clones alone and is incomplete. Found here are roughly 410,000 clones, 96% of them singletons; the top ten hold around 0.29%. Trimming removed 4 bases from V and 0 bases from J; junction bases left unmatched: 7. The CDR3 has 17 residues. Germline V lookup: CDR1 SGHDN, CDR2 FVKESK. The chain links TRBV14 to TRBJ2-1; 9 positions agree with TRBD2. Source material: memory CD8+ T cells sorted from blood. Subset here: CD45RO+ cells pooled with CCR7-negative TemRA cells. This TCR was sampled from a man aged 25-40 years in good health. The CDR3 sequence: CASSPRLAALSYNEQFF. The DNA for the CDR3 is TGTGCCAGCAGCCCCAGACTAGCGGCACTCTCCTACAATGAGCAGTTCTTC.